This T cell receptor (beta chain) comes out of a study of CD4+ T cells in melanoma (dated by TCRdb to between 2021 and 2023). As for the study more broadly: Neoantigen-specific CD4+ T cells in human melanoma were what the study investigated. Overall results and qualifications from the work: Diverse differentiation states were reported to be shown by neoantigen-specific CD4+ T cells in melanoma. Neoantigen-specific CD4+ T cells were reported to be correlated with the function of CD8+ T cells, macrophages and B cells.

The donors were melanoma patients. About this clone itself: Its antigen target is currently unknown. No base qualities exist here, and no much larger clone lies one base off it.

Library method: the immunoSEQ multiplex PCR assay. TCRdb carries this immuneACCESS record with in-frame sequences only. Its versions omit some clonotypes, under half of them owing to an unresolved V gene in the studies checked, with the rest unexplained. A total of about 9,600 clones appear in this sample, less than 80% of them only once. The ten most abundant clones make up roughly a quarter of the sample. CDR1 is given as MNHEY and CDR2 as SVGAGI, both from the germline V gene. V drops 7 bases and J drops 8 bases, leaving 20 bases in between. The CDR3 goes from the cysteine to the phenylalanine over 14 residues. The entry retains the CDR3 DNA only, 42 bases that are in frame from base 1.

The chain joins TRBV6-5 to TRBJ1-2, with the D gene call left open. Material for sequencing was cells from a culture (not recorded whether cultured in vitro). The TCR originated in a human donor with melanoma. The CDR3 protein is CASTDEAGLGGYTF. DNA sequence: TGTGCCAGCACTGACGAGGCCGGCTTGGGAGGCTACACCTTC.